This entry concerns a single T cell receptor (beta chain). The CDR3 runs to 15 residues. Trimming left V 1 base short and J 3 bases short, with 14 bases between. Germline V gene lookup returns CDR1 SGHRS and CDR2 YFSETQ. The data stem from a study of blood T cell repertoires in COVID-19. Sequencing used immunoSEQ multiplex PCR; TCRdb keeps in-frame clones, though not all of them. The sample comprises 450,000 to 500,000 clones, 88% of which are singletons, and just over 8% rests with the top ten. Sequencing used PBMCs or T cells enriched from blood (not recorded which). This TCR came from an older woman who had recovered from COVID-19. The chain combines TRBV5-1 with TRBJ2-7, with D maybe TRBD2 (7 bases). Here the CDR3 DNA reads TGCGCCAGCAGCTTGACCGGGGGGCCGTACTACGAGCAGTACTTC. It codes for CASSLTGGPYYEQYF.